This T cell receptor (beta chain) originates from a study of blood T cell repertoires in COVID-19. Study-level background: Acute-phase and convalescent COVID-19 samples originated in the United States, Italy and Spain. Sample material is recorded as cDNA or gDNA derived from T cells, B-cell-depleted T cells, or PBMCs.

This CDR3 contains 13 residues. Trimming took 3 bases from V and 8 from J, leaving 13 bases between them. As handled by the study authors: Reference gene primer amplification in the assay estimated nucleated cell counts. The data were produced by immunoSEQ multiplex PCR, yet TCRdb's version contains in-frame clones alone and is incomplete. V, J and clone size reflect that table, while D and trimming were determined from the DNA. The table has approximately 210,000 clones, about nine tenths seen once. The sequencing sample was made of peripheral blood. The sequence derives from a man aged 25 to 40 who had recovered from COVID-19. The V and J genes are TRBV12-3 or TRBV12-4 and TRBJ1-2; D might be TRBD1 (6 bases). The CDR3 is CASSFGGLIGYTF. As DNA, the CDR3 is TGTGCCAGCAGTTTCGGGGGGCTGATAGGCTACACCTTC.